This note documents a single T cell receptor (beta chain) sequence. The clone's antigen remains unknown. No qualities accompany the bases; no much larger clone lies one base away. The data originate from a study of shared clonotypes between healthy human individuals (dated by TCRdb to 2018 to 2020). As for the study more broadly: Three men and a couple of women, aged 18 to 49 years, made up the cohort. Per donor, three plates each were used for CD4 naive and CD4 memory, two for CD8 naive, and one for CD8 memory. To estimate repertoire size and how much clonotype sharing occurs between individuals, the study deeply sequenced the blood TCR repertoires of several healthy adults. To increase sequencing depth and limit assay-specific biases, TCR repertoire library preparation and sequencing were carried out by different laboratories using diverse techniques. Each donor's leukapheresis produced roughly between about 0.8 and 10 billion PBMCs. Results the study describes overall, beyond this receptor: Pairwise subsampling led to the expectation that sequencing depth would affect the degree of clonotype sharing among donors. The small number of donors limited the genetic and exposure-history diversity represented. Larger estimated clonotype richness was generally found for naive subsets than for memory subsets. Only blood was sampled, and tissue TCR repertoires likely differ from those in blood. Even with the large sequencing depth, rarefaction of the sorted-subset datasets indicated that sequencing was incomplete. Across four donors, approximately 5% of naive CD4, approximately 3.6% of naive CD8, about 2.3% of memory CD4, and 0.4% of memory CD8 clonotypes were shared. Compared with non-shared clonotypes, the clonotypes found in all four sorted-subset donors had higher generation probabilities.

Using the deep immunoSEQ assay, TCR CDR3 regions were amplified from genomic DNA by multiplex PCR. Genomic DNA extracted from each cell subset was distributed evenly over all wells of several immunoSEQ 96-well plates, and each plate served as one replicate. For sorted subsets, each replicate PCR was loaded with 200 ng genomic DNA, equivalent to approximately 33,000 T cell genomes. Purified libraries were measured with a Qubit 3.0 fluorometer, size-checked on a Bioanalyzer 2100, and measured again with the KAPA Library Quantification kit. Each immunoSEQ 96-well plate was sequenced on its own single-read 150-cycle Illumina NextSeq 550 flow cell. In the authors' own workflow: Because the immunoSEQ output held only junctional sequences and lacked quality scores, the filtering could not match the filtering applied to full-length reads. To assign V/J genes and CDR3, sequences were annotated against IMGT germline references using PyIR, a Python wrapper for IgBLAST v1.9. Any read was removed if the V/J assignment was weak (E-value above 1e-6), the CDR3 was missing, or the read contained stop codons, out-of-frame junctions, or ambiguous translated residues. V3J clonotypes were defined as sequences sharing the same inferred V gene, J gene, and CDR3 amino acid sequence. Percentage overlap between repertoires was computed as shared unique clonotypes divided by the size of the smaller repertoire. Three approaches were used to assess repertoire richness: RTK rarefaction, the Chao1 estimator, and Recon v2.1 estimates of unobserved clonotypes. Generation probabilities were computed with OLGA for all TCRbeta clonotypes obtained by the gDNA method from a few donors. Drawn from immuneACCESS, this table holds only the in-frame rearrangements with V and J called that TCRdb kept. Clones are partly lost; checked studies trace under half to an unresolved V gene and leave the rest unexplained. From that table come the V and J calls and clone size; the DNA was used to work out D and trimming. The sample table shows nearly 1,000,000 clones, and roughly 72% are seen once. The top ten clonotypes cover over 1.3% of the sample.

The V end loses 4 bases and the J end loses 3 bases, and a stretch of 16 bases separates them. From the germline V gene, CDR1 is SGHRS and CDR2 is YFSETQ. The CDR3 runs 15 amino acids, cysteine and phenylalanine included. Only the CDR3 DNA is retained, 45 bases long and in frame from the first base. The donors were healthy, HIV-negative adults with no recently reported acute infections or vaccinations. Every donor was a Caucasian adult residing in Nashville, Tennessee, USA. Magnetic negative selection was used to enrich CD4+ T cells, after which naive cells were positively selected on CD45RA and the negative fraction became the memory subset. Blood was obtained by leukapheresis, after which PBMCs were separated by Ficoll-Histopaque density gradient centrifugation and cryopreserved in liquid nitrogen vapor phase. Purity and quantity of every magnetically sorted T cell population were checked by analytical flow cytometry. Genomic DNA was isolated from every sorted fraction and measured by UV absorbance on a Nanodrop 2000c.

Recombination connected TRBV5-1 to TRBJ1-1; the D gene identity is not certain. The TCR originated in a man in his late teens or twenties in good health. The sample was memory CD4+ T cells sorted from blood. The cell subset or site label, read with the paper, signifies: CD45RA-negative fraction. CDR3 region: CASSPTTRKDTEAFF. The bases read TGCGCCAGCAGCCCAACCACTAGGAAGGACACTGAAGCTTTCTTT.